This record looks at one T cell receptor beta chain sequence and its context. The germline gives CDR1 MNHEY, CDR2 SVGAGI. The CDR3 covers 13 residues. V lost 5 bases and J lost 7, with 14 bases in between. Roughly 2 micrograms of genomic DNA from cryopreserved PBMCs went into TCR beta libraries. The data were taken from a study of cytotoxic CD8 clonotypes in ibrutinib-treated CLL. About the study: Partial response occurred in some 25 patients and complete response in 2; at median about 6 years, approximately 14 remained remitted and 12 progressed.

Researchers set a sequencing depth target of 1 in 200,000 to 1 in 1 million T cells. Sequencing used immunoSEQ multiplex PCR; TCRdb keeps in-frame clones, though not all of them. The sample shows about 130,000 clones, 75% to 85% of them seen only once. This receptor was taken from a human donor with chronic lymphocytic leukemia. The V call is TRBV6-5, the J call TRBJ1-2, with D possibly matching TRBD1 (5 bases). Sample: PBMCs, taken after 12 months of ibrutinib treatment. The CDR3 region is CASSPGSRRGYTF. The CDR3, as DNA: TGTGCCAGCAGTCCAGGGAGCCGACGTGGCTACACCTTC.